The present entry profiles one TCR beta chain with its context. The target antigen is unknown. This entry belongs to a study of lymphopenia after photon versus proton radiotherapy. Broader study findings: Proton therapy kept repertoires fairly stable, unlike photons, which gained effector/memory cells. Only patients who died were analyzed for survival; proton advantage is unproven. After the lymphocyte nadir, photon-treated repertoires showed oligoclonal expansion, especially of CD8+ Temra cells.

Germline V gives CDR1 MDHEN, CDR2 SYDVKM. With 6 bases removed from V and 7 bases from J, the gap between germline ends came to 13 bases. CDR3 size: 14 residues. Clones were read by immunoSEQ multiplex PCR, and TCRdb kept only the in-frame ones, dropping some. Of 40,000 to 55,000 clones listed, roughly 90% are singletons. The material was peripheral blood, obtained from a patient treated with photon-based radiotherapy. V and J are TRBV28 and TRBJ1-6, with D perhaps matching TRBD1 (6 bases). This sequence was found in a woman aged 35 to 49 with cholangiocarcinoma. CDR3 region: CASRTGPENSPLHF. For the CDR3, the DNA is TGTGCCAGCAGGACAGGTCCCGAGAATTCACCCCTCCACTTT.